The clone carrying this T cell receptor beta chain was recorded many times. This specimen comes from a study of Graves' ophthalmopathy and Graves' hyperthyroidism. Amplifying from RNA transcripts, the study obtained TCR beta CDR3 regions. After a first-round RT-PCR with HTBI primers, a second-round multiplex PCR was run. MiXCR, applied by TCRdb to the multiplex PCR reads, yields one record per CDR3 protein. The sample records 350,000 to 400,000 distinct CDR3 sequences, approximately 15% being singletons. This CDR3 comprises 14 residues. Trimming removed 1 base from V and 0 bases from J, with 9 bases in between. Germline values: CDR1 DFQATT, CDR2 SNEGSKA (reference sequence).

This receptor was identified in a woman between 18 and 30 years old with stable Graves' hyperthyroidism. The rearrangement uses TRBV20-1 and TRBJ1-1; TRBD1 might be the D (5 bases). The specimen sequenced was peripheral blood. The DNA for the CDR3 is TGCAGTGCTAGAGTCGGGGGATTGAACACTGAAGCTTTCTTT. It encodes CSARVGGLNTEAFF.